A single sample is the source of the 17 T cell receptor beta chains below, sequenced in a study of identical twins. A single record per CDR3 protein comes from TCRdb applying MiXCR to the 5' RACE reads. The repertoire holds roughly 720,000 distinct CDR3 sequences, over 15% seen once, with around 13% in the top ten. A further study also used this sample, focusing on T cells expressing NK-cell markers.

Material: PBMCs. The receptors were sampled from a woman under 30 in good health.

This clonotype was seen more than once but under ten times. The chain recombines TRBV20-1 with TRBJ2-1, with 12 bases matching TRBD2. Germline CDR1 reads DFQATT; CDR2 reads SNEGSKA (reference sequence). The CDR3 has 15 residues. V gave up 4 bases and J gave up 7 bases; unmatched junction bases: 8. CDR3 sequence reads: CSAILAGGPENEQFF. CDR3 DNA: TGCAGTGCTATCCTAGCGGGGGGGCCTGAGAATGAGCAGTTCTTC.

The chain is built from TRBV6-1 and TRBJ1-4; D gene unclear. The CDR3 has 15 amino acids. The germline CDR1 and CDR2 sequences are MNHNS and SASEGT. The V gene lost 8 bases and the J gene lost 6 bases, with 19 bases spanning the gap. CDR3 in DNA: TGTGCCAGCTCTCGAAGGTCGGGGATATATGAAAAACTGTTTTTT. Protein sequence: CASSRRSGIYEKLFF.

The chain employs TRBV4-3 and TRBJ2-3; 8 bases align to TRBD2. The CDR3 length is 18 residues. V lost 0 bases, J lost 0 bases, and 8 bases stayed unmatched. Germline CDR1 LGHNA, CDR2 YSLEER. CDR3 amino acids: CASSQDPSSGVSTDTQYF. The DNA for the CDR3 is TGCGCCAGCAGCCAAGATCCGAGTAGCGGGGTTAGCACAGATACGCAGTATTTT.

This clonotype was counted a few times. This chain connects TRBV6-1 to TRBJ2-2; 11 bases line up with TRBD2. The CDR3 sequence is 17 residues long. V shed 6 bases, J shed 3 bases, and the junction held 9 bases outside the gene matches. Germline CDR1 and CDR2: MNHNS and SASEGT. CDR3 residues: CASSPRPGLADTGELFF. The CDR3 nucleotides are TGTGCCAGCAGCCCTCGCCCGGGACTAGCGGACACCGGGGAGCTGTTTTTT.

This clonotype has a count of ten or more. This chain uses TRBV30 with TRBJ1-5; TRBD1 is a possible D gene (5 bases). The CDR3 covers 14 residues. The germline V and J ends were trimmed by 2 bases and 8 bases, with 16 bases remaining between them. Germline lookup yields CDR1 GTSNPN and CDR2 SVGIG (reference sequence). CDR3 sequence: CAWSRDGNYEPQHF. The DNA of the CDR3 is TGTGCCTGGAGTCGGGACGGTAATTACGAGCCCCAGCATTTT.

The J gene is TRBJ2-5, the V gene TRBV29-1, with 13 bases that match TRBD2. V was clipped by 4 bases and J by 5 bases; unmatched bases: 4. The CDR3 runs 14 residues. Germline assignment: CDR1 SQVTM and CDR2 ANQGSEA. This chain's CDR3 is CSVGWTSGGETQYF. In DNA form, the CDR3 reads TGCAGCGTTGGGTGGACTAGCGGGGGTGAGACCCAGTACTTC.

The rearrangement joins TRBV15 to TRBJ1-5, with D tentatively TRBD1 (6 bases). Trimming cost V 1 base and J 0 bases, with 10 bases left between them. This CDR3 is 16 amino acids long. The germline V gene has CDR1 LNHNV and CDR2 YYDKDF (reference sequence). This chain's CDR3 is CATSRVDRLSNQPQHF. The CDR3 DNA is TGTGCCACCAGCAGAGTGGACAGACTTAGCAATCAGCCCCAGCATTTT.

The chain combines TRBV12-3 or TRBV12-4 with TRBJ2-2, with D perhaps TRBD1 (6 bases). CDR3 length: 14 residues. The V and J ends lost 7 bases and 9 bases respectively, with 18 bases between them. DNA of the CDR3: TGTGCCAGCATATCTGAGGGACAATCCCGGGAGCTGTTTTTT. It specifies CASISEGQSRELFF.

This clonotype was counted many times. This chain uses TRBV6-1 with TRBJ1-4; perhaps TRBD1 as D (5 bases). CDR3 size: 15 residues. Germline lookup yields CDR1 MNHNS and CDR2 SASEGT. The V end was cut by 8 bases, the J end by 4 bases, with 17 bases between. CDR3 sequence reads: CASQVGANFNEKLFF. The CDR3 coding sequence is TGTGCCAGCCAAGTCGGGGCCAACTTTAATGAAAAACTGTTTTTT.

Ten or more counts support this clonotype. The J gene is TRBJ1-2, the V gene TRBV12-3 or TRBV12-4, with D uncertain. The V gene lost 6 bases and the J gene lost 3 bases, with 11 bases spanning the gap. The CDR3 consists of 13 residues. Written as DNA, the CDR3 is TGTGCCAGCAGCTCTCGGGTGGACTATGGCTACACCTTC. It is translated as CASSSRVDYGYTF.

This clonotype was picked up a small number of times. CDR3 in DNA: TGCGCCAGCAGCTTGGTATCTCTAGCGGCGAACACCGGGGAGCTGTTTTTT. Protein product: CASSLVSLAANTGELFF. The chain combines TRBV5-1 with TRBJ2-2, with 7 bases identical to TRBD2. CDR3 length: 17 amino acids. The junction had 5 bases not matched to a gene; V was cut back by 0 bases and J by 0 bases. Germline V lookup: CDR1 SGHRS, CDR2 YFSETQ.

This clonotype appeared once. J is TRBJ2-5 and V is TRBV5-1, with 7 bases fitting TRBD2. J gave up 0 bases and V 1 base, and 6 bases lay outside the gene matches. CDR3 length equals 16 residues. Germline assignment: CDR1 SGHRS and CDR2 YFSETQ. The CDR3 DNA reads TGCGCCAGCAGCTTGCTTCTAGCGGCCTACCAAGAGACCCAGTACTTC. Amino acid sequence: CASSLLLAAYQETQYF.

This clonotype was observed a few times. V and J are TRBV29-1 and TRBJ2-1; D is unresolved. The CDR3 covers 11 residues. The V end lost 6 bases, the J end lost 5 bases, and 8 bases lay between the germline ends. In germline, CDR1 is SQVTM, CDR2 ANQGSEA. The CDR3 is CSVPEDNEQFF. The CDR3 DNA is TGCAGCGTGCCCGAGGACAATGAGCAGTTCTTC.

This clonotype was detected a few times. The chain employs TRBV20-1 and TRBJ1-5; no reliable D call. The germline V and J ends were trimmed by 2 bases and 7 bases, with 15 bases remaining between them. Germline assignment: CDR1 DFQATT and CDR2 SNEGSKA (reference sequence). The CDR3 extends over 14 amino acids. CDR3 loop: CSARRETAGQPQHF. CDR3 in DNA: TGCAGTGCTAGACGGGAGACTGCGGGACAGCCCCAGCATTTT.

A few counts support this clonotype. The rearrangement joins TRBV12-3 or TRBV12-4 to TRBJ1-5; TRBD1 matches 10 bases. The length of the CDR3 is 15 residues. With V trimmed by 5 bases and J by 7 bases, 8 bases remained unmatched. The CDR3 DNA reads TGTGCCAGCAGTCTTCAATGGACAGGGGGGCAGCCCCAGCATTTT. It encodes CASSLQWTGGQPQHF.

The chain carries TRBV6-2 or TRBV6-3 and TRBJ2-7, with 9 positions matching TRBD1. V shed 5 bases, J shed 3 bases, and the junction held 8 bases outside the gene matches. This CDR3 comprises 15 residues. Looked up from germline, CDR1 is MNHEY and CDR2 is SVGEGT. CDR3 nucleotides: TGTGCCAGCAGTCGCCCGGACAGGGGAATCTACGAGCAGTACTTC. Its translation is CASSRPDRGIYEQYF.

In DNA form, the CDR3 reads TGTGCCAGCAGCCAAGCATATCGCAGGACCTCCTACGAGCAGTACTTC. The encoded protein is CASSQAYRRTSYEQYF. J is TRBJ2-7 and V is TRBV3-1; D uncertain. The V and J ends lost 1 base and 0 bases respectively, with 13 bases between them. This CDR3 contains 16 residues. CDR1 is LGHDT and CDR2 is YNNKEL in the germline V gene (reference sequence).